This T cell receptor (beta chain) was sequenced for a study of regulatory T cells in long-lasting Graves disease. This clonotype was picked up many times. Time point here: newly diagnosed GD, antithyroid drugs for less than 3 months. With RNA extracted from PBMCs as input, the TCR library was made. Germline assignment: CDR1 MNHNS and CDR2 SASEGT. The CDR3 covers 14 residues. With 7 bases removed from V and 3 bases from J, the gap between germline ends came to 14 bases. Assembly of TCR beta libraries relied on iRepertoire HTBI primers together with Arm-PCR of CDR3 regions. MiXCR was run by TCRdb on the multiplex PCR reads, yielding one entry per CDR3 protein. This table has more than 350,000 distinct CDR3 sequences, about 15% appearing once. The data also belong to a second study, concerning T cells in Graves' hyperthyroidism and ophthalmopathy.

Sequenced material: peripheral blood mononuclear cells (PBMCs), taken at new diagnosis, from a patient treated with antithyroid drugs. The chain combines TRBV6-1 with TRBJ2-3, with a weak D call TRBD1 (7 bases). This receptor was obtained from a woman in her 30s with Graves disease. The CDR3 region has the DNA TGTGCCAGCAAGGAGGGGGCGGGAACAGATACGCAGTATTTT. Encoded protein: CASKEGAGTDTQYF.